The 19 T cell receptor beta chains listed next were all sequenced from one sample in a study of blood T cell repertoires in COVID-19. This table comes from immunoSEQ multiplex PCR, and its TCRdb copy is limited to in-frame clones, with some not included. The sample has approximately 74,000 clones, 91% seen once; the top ten hold roughly 5%. The sample consisted of peripheral blood. These TCRs come from a woman aged 55-70 years with active COVID-19.

The rearrangement links TRBV6-1 to TRBJ1-5; D gene unclear. Trimming took 3 bases from V and 1 from J, leaving 10 bases between them. Germline loops: CDR1 MNHNS, CDR2 SASEGT. The CDR3 sequence is 15 residues long. CDR3 in amino acids: CASSDIPGSNQPQHF. CDR3 nucleotides: TGTGCCAGCAGTGATATCCCAGGAAGCAATCAGCCCCAGCATTTT.

This clone was observed a handful of times. This chain joins TRBV7-2 and TRBJ2-3, with 9 bases fitting TRBD2. The CDR3 runs 17 residues. J gave up 1 base and V 6 bases, and 11 bases lay outside the gene matches. Germline V gene lookup returns CDR1 SGHTA and CDR2 FQGNSA. CDR3 amino acids: CASRSPAAGGRTDTQYF. In DNA form, the CDR3 reads TGTGCCAGCAGGTCCCCTGCAGCGGGAGGTCGCACAGATACGCAGTATTTT.

The chain carries TRBV4-2 and TRBJ1-5; D is unresolved. Germline lookup yields CDR1 LGHNA and CDR2 YNFKEQ. The CDR3 consists of 13 residues. V lost 1 base and J lost 5, with 6 bases in between. CDR3 bases: TGTGCCAGCAGCCAAGCAGGTTATCAGCCCCAGCATTTT. As protein: CASSQAGYQPQHF.

The J gene is TRBJ1-2, the V gene TRBV19; D not certain. Germline loops: CDR1 LNHDA, CDR2 SQIVND (reference sequence). V was clipped by 0 bases and J by 7 bases, with 9 bases between them. There are 13 residues in the CDR3. CDR3 in amino acids: CASSIEEVGGYTF. The CDR3 DNA follows: TGTGCCAGTAGTATAGAGGAGGTCGGTGGCTACACCTTC.

The gene calls are TRBV18 and TRBJ2-1; D unresolved. Deletions cut 5 bases from V and 0 bases from J, with 11 bases between. CDR1 KGHSH and CDR2 LQKENI come from the germline V gene. The CDR3 sequence is 15 residues long. In DNA, the CDR3 is TGTGCCAGCTCAGTCATATGGAGCTCCTACAATGAGCAGTTCTTC. As protein: CASSVIWSSYNEQFF.

The V and J genes are TRBV25-1 and TRBJ2-7, with 7 bases lining up with TRBD2. The CDR3 covers 12 residues. CDR1 and CDR2 from the germline V gene are MGHDK and SYGVNS. With 5 bases clipped from V and 6 bases from J, the junction kept 4 bases outside the gene matches. The CDR3 sequence: CASSPVAGEQYF. CDR3 coding DNA: TGTGCCAGCAGTCCCGTAGCGGGCGAGCAGTACTTC.

The chain employs TRBV19 and TRBJ2-1, with 7 bases matching TRBD2. The V gene end was trimmed by 5 bases and the J gene end by 6 bases; junction bases not matched to a gene: 7. Germline CDR1 LNHDA, CDR2 SQIVND (reference sequence). The CDR3 has 14 amino acids. The CDR3 region is CASSDWGTTNEQFF. The CDR3 region has the DNA TGTGCCAGTAGTGATTGGGGGACTACCAATGAGCAGTTCTTC.

Turning to this clone: The junction differs from germline at one of its ends, possibly a read error. The J gene is TRBJ2-5, the V gene TRBV28; a possible D gene is TRBD2 (5 bases). The CDR3 contains 16 residues. CDR1 is MDHEN, CDR2 SYDVKM, per germline. The CDR3 DNA sequence: TGTGCCAGCAGTCCCACCCGTAGCGTGGACCAGGAGACCCAGTACTTC. As protein: CASSPTRSVDQETQYF.

This clone was seen once. The gene calls are TRBV30 and TRBJ1-2; D perhaps matches TRBD1 (5 bases). V lost 0 bases and J lost 7, with 15 bases in between. Germline V gene sequence: CDR1 GTSNPN, CDR2 SVGIG (reference sequence). CDR3 length: 14 residues. Here the CDR3 DNA reads TGTGCCTGGAGTGTACAAGGCAGGGTGGCTGGCTACACCTTC. Encoded protein: CAWSVQGRVAGYTF.

The genes are TRBV19 and TRBJ1-5; D gene ambiguous. This CDR3 is 14 amino acids long. Germline values: CDR1 LNHDA, CDR2 SQIVND (reference sequence). Deletions cut 8 bases from V and 0 bases from J, with 11 bases between. CDR3 in amino acids: CASWTRDSNQPQHF. Here the CDR3 DNA reads TGTGCCAGTTGGACCCGGGATAGCAATCAGCCCCAGCATTTT.

The rearrangement joins TRBV28 to TRBJ2-7; 8 bases are a match to TRBD2. This CDR3 is built from 15 residues. V lost 5 bases, J lost 0 bases, and 6 bases stayed unmatched. Looked up from germline, CDR1 is MDHEN and CDR2 is SYDVKM. The CDR3 loop reads CASSPSGRSSYEQYF. CDR3 bases: TGTGCCAGCAGTCCAAGCGGGAGAAGCTCCTACGAGCAGTACTTC.

The chain is built from TRBV6-6 and TRBJ1-5; D unresolved. V shed 4 bases and J shed 3 bases, with 4 bases lying between them. The CDR3 extends over 12 amino acids. Germline V gives CDR1 MNHNY, CDR2 SVGAGI (reference sequence). DNA for the CDR3: TGTGCCAGCAGTTCCAACAATCAGCCCCAGCATTTT. Protein product: CASSSNNQPQHF.

The chain has TRBV6-6 and TRBJ1-2; TRBD1 is a possible D gene (5 bases). Germline V lookup: CDR1 MNHNY, CDR2 SVGAGI (reference sequence). The CDR3 loop spans 13 amino acids. The V end lost 5 bases, the J end lost 0 bases, and 7 bases lay between the germline ends. Written as DNA, the CDR3 is TGTGCCAGCAGTGTAGGGGCTAACTATGGCTACACCTTC. Amino acids: CASSVGANYGYTF.

The V and J genes are TRBV20-1 and TRBJ2-3; 11 bases agree with TRBD2. The CDR3 is 15 residues long. In germline, CDR1 is DFQATT, CDR2 SNEGSKA (reference sequence). The V and J ends lost 3 bases and 2 bases, in that order; junction bases with no gene match: 4. CDR3 sequence: CSASWTSGFTDTQYF. CDR3 coding DNA: TGCAGTGCTAGTTGGACTAGCGGGTTCACAGATACGCAGTATTTT.

This chain uses TRBV28 with TRBJ2-3; TRBD1 is a possible D gene (5 bases). The CDR3 has 13 residues. CDR1 and CDR2 (germline): MDHEN, SYDVKM. The V end lost 7 bases, the J end lost 6 bases, and 14 bases lay between the germline ends. CDR3 DNA sequence: TGTGCCAGCAAGCTTAGGGGCCCGGATACGCAGTATTTT. This encodes CASKLRGPDTQYF.

The DNA for the CDR3 is TGTGCCAGCAGCTTGGGAAGCGAGATCAGGGAAAATTCACCCCTCCACTTT. It yields the protein CASSLGSEIRENSPLHF. J is TRBJ1-6 and V is TRBV5-5; TRBD1 might be the D (5 bases). The germline V and J ends were trimmed by 0 bases and 7 bases, with 17 bases remaining between them. The V gene's germline CDR1 is SGHKS and CDR2 YYEKEE (reference sequence). This CDR3 has 17 residues.

The chain employs TRBV9 and TRBJ2-5; D is possibly TRBD1 (7 bases). Germline lookup yields CDR1 SGDLS and CDR2 YYNGEE. The CDR3 extends over 15 amino acids. Trimming removed 0 bases from V and 4 bases from J, with 13 bases in between. CDR3 protein: CASSVDSGGLETQYF. CDR3 coding DNA: TGTGCCAGCAGCGTAGACTCAGGGGGACTAGAGACCCAGTACTTC.

Turning to this clone: At one end, the junction sequence differs from germline, possibly due to a read error. The chain combines TRBV7-8 with TRBJ2-3; a weak D match, TRBD2 (7 bases). CDR1 and CDR2 (germline): SGHVS, FQNEAQ. The CDR3 runs 16 residues. In DNA form, the CDR3 reads TGTGCCAGCAGCTGGGGGGGCGGGGAGAGCACAGATACGCAATATTTT. It yields the protein CASSWGGGESTDTQYF.

The rearrangement joins TRBV19 to TRBJ1-5; D uncertain. The CDR3 contains 15 residues. The germline V gene has CDR1 LNHDA and CDR2 SQIVND (reference sequence). Trimming removed 2 bases from V and 0 bases from J, with 8 bases in between. The CDR3 spells CASSITGISNQPQHF. Written as DNA, the CDR3 is TGTGCCAGTAGTATAACCGGGATTAGCAATCAGCCCCAGCATTTT.